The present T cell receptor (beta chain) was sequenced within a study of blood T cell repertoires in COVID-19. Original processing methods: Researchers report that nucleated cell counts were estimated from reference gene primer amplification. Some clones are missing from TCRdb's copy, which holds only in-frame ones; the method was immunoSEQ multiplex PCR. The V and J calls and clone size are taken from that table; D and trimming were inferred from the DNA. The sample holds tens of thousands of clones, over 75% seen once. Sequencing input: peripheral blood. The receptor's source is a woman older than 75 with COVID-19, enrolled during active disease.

The CDR3 reads CASSPQAGGQGAAAQHF. The CDR3 coding sequence is TGTGCCAGCTCACCCCAAGCCGGGGGACAGGGGGCAGCGGCCCAGCATTTT. This chain connects TRBV18 to TRBJ1-5; the match to TRBD1 covers 12 bases. Trimming removed 3 bases from V and 11 bases from J; junction bases left unmatched: 14. The CDR3 length is 17 residues. Germline assignment: CDR1 KGHSH and CDR2 LQKENI.